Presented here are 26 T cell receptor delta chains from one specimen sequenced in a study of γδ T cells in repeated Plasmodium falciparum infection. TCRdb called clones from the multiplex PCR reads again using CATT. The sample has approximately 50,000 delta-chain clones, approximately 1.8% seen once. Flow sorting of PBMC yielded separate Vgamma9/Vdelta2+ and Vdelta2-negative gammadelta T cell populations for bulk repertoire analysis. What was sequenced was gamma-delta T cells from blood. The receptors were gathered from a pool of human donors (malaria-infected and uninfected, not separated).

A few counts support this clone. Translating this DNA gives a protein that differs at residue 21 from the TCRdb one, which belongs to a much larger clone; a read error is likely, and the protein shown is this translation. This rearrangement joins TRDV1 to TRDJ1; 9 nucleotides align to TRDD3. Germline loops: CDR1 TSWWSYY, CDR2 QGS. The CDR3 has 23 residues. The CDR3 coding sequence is TGTGCTCTTGGGGAACAAGGGTATTCCTACGCTATACTGGGGGACCTGTACACCGATAAACCCATCTTT. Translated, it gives CALGEQGYSYAILGDLYTDKPIF.

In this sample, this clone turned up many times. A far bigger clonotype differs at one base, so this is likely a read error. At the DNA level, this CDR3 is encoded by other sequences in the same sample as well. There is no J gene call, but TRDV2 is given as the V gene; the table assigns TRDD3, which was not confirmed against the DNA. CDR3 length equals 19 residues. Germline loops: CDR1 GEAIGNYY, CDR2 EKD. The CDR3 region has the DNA TGTGCCTGTGACACCGTTGGGGTGGGGGATACGGGAAATGAGGTAAAGCTCATCTTT. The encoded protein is CACDTVGVGDTGNEVKLIF.

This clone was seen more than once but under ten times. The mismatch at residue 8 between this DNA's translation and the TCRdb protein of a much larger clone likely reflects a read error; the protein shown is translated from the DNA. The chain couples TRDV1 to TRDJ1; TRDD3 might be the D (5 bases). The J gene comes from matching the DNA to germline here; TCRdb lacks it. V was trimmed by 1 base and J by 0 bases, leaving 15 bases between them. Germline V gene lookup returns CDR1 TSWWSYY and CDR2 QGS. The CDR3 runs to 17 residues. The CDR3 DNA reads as TGTGCTCTTGGGGAACGGAGGCCCGGGGAGTACACCGATAAACTCATCTTT. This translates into CALGERRPGEYTDKLIF.

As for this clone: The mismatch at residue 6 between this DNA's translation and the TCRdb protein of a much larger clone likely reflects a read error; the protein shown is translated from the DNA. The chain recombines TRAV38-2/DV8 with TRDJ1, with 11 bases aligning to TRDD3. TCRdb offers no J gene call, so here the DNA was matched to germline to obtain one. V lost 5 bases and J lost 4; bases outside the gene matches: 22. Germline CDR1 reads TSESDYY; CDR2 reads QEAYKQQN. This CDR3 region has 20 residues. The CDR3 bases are TGTGCTTATAGTTCCCTCCTACTTGGGGGATACGCGGGCCAGAGCGATAAACTCATCTTT. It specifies CAYSSLLLGGYAGQSDKLIF.

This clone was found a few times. The CDR3 loop reads CACDPLGDTRSSWDTRQMFF. In DNA form, the CDR3 reads TGTGCCTGTGACCCCCTGGGGGATACACGATCCTCCTGGGACACCCGACAGATGTTTTTC. This chain links TRDV2 with TRDJ3, with TRDD3 matching 11 bases. Matching the DNA to germline supplied the J gene, which TCRdb does not give. Germline lookup yields CDR1 GEAIGNYY and CDR2 EKD. The CDR3 covers 20 residues. The V gene end was trimmed by 3 bases and the J gene end by 0 bases; junction bases not matched to a gene: 9.

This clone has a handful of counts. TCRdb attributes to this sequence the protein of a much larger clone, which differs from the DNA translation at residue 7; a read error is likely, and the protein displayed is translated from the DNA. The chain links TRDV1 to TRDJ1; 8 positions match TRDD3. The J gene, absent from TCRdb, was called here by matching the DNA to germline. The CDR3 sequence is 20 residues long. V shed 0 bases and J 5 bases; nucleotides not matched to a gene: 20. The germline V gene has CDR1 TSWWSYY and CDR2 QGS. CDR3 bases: TGTGCTCTTGGGGAACTAGGGGTGCGTAGGGGATACAGGAGGGGAGATAAACTCATCTTT. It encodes CALGELGVRRGYRRGDKLIF.

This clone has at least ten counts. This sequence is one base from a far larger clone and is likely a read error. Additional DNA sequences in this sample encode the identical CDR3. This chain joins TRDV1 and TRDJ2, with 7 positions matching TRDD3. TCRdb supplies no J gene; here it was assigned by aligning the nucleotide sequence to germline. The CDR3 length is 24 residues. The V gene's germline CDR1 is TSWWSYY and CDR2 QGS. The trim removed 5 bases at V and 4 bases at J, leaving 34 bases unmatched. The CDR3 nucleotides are TGTGCTCTTGGGAAGCGTTTGGCGATACTTTTCAAACTCCTTGGGGATATGTCGACAGCACAACTCTTCTTT. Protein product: CALGKRLAILFKLLGDMSTAQLFF.

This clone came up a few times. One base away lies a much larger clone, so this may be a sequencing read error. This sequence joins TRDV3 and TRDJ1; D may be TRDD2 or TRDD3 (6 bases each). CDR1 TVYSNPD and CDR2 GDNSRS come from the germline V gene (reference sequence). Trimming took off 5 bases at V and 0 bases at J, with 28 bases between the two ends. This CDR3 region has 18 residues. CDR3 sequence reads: CALPRSYLVGAYTDKLIF. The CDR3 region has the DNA TGTGCCCTTCCTCGATCCTACCTAGTGGGGGCTTACACCGATAAACTCATCTTT.

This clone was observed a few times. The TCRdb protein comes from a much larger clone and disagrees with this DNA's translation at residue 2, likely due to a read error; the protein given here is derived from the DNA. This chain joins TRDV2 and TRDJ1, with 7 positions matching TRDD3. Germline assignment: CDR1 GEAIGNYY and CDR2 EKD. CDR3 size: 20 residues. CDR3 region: CSCDTIEKRGTGDSTDKLIF. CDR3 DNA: TGTTCCTGTGACACAATAGAAAAGAGGGGGACTGGGGATTCCACCGATAAACTTATCTTT.

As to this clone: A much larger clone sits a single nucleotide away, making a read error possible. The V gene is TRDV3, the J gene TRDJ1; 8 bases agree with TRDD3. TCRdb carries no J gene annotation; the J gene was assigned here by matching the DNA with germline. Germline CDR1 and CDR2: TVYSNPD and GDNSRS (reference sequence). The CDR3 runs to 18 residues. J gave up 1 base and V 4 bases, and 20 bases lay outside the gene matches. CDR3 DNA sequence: TGTGCCTCTCGTGCCGCACGCATTTGGGGGATGACCACCGATAAACTCATCTTT. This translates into CASRAARIWGMTTDKLIF.

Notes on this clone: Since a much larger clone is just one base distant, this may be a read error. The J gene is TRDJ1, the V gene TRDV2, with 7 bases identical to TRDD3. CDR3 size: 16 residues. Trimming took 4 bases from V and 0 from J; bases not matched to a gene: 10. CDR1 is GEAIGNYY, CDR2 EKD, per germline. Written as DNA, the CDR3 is TGTGCCTGTGAAGGTCTGCCCGGGGGATACACCGATAAACTCATCTTT. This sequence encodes CACEGLPGGYTDKLIF.

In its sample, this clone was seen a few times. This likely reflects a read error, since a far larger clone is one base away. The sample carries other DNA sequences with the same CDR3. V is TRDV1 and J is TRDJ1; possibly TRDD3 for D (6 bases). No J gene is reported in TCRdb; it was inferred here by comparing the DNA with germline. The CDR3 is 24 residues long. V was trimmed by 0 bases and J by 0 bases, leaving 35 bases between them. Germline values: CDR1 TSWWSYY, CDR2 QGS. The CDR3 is CALGELGYSITLGINRLYTDKLIF. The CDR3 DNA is TGTGCTCTTGGGGAACTCGGCTATAGTATTACTTTGGGGATCAACCGATTGTACACCGATAAACTCATCTTT.

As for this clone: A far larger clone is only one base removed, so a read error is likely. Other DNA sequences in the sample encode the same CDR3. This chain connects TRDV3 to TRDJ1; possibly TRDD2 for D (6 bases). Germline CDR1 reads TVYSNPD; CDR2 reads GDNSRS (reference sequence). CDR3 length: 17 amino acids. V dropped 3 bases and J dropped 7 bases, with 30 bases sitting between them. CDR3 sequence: CALPVPFHPSHRGKLIF. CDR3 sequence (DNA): TGTGCCTTACCGGTACCCTTCCACCCGTCCCATAGAGGTAAACTCATCTTT. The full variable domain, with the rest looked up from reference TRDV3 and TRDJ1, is CDKVTQSSPDQTVASGSEVVLLCTYDTVYSNPDLFWYRIRPDYSFQFVFYGDNSRSEGADFTQGRFSVKHILTQKAFHLVISPVRTEDSATYYCALPVPFHPSHRGKLIFGKGTRVTVEP.

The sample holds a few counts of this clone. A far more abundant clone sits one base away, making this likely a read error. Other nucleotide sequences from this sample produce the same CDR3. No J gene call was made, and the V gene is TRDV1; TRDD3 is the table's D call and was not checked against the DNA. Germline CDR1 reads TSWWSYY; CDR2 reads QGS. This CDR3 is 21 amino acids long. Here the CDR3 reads CALGPFLRPRLGDPYTDKLIF. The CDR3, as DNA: TGTGCTCTTGGGCCCTTCCTACGTCCCCGACTGGGGGACCCGTACACCGATAAGCTCATCTTT.

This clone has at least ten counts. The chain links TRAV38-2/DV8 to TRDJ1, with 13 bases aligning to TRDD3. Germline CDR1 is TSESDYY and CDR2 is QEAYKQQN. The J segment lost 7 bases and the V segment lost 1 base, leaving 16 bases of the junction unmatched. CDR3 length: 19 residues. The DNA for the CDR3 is TGTGCTTATAGGAGCCCTGTACTGGGGGATACGCGTTCTCCACCTAAACTCATCTTT. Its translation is CAYRSPVLGDTRSPPKLIF.

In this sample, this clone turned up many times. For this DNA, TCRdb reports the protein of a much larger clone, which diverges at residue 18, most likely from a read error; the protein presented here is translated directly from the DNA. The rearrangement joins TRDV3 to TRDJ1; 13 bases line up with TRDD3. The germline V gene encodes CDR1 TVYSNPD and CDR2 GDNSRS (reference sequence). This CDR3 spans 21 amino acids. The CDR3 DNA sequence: TGTGCCTTTTCCGTCCTCTTTTACTGGGGGATACGCGAGTCTTACACCGATGAACTCATCTTT. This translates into CAFSVLFYWGIRESYTDELIF.

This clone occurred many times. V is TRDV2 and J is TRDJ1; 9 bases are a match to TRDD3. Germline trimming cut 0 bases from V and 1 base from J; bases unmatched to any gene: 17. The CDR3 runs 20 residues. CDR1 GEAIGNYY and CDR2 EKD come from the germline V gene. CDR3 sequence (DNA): TGTGCCTGTGACACCGTGGAGGCTAGTACTGGGGGAAGTACCACCGATAAACTCATCTTT. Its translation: CACDTVEASTGGSTTDKLIF.

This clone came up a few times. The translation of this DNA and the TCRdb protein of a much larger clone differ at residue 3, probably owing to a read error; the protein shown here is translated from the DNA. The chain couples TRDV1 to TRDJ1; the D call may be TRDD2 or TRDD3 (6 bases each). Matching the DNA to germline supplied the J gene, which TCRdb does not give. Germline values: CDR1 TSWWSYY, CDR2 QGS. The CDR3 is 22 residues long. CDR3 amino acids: CAPGELGPTVPELSRDTDKLIF. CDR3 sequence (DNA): TGTGCTCCTGGGGAACTGGGTCCTACGGTTCCAGAACTCTCCCGGGACACCGATAAACTCATCTTT.

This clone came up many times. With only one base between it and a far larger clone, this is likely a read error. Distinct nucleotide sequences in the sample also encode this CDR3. The CDR3 nucleotides are TGTGCTCTTGGGAGGTTCCTCTTAGGGCTGGGGATGCCCCATCAGCATATCGGACTCATCTTT. The encoded protein is CALGRFLLGLGMPHQHIGLIF. This sequence joins TRDV1 and TRDJ1; D is possibly TRDD3 (6 bases). No J gene was available from TCRdb, and it was assigned here by a germline match of the DNA. In germline, CDR1 is TSWWSYY, CDR2 QGS. The CDR3 has 21 amino acids. V gave up 5 bases and J gave up 10 bases, with 41 bases separating them.

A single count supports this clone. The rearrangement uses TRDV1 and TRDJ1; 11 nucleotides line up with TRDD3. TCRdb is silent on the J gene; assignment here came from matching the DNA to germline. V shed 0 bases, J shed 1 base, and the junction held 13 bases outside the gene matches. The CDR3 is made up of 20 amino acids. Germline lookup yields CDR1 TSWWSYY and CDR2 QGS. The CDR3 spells CALGELRPYWGIAGTDKLIF. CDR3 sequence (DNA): TGTGCTCTTGGGGAACTACGTCCTTACTGGGGGATAGCGGGCACCGATAAACTCATCTTT.

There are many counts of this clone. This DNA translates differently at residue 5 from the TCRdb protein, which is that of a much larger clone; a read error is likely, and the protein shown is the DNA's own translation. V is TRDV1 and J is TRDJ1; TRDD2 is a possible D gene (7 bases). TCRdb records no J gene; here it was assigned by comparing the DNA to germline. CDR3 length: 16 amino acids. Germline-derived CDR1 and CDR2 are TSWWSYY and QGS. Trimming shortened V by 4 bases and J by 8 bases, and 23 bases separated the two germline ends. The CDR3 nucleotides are TGTGCTCTTGGGGGGTCATTTCCTACGGGAGATACGAAACTCATCTTT. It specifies CALGGSFPTGDTKLIF.

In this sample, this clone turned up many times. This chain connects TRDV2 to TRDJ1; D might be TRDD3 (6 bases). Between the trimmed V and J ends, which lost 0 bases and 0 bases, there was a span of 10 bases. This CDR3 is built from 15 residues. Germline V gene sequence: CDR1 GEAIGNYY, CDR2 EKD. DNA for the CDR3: TGTGCCTGTGACACCGTAGGGGATCACACCGATAAACTCATCTTT. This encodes CACDTVGDHTDKLIF.

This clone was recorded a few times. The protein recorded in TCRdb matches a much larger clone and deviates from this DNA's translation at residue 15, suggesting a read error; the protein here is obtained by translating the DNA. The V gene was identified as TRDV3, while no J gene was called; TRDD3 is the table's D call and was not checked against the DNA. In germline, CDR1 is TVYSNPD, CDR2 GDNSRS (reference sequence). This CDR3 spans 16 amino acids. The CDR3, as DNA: TGTGCCTTTAGACGGTGGGGGAGCGCGTACACCGATAAACTCACCTTT. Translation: CAFRRWGSAYTDKLTF.

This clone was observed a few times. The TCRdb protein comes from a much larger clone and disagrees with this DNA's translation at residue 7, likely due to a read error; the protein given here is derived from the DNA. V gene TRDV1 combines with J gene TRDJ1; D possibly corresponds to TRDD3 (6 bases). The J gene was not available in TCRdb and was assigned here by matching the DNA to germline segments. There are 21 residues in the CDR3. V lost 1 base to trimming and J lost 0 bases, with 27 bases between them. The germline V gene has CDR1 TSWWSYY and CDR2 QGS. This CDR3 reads CALGEPCLATFGYFYTDKLIF. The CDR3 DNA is TGTGCTCTTGGGGAACCCTGCTTGGCTACGTTTGGATACTTCTACACCGATAAACTCATCTTT.

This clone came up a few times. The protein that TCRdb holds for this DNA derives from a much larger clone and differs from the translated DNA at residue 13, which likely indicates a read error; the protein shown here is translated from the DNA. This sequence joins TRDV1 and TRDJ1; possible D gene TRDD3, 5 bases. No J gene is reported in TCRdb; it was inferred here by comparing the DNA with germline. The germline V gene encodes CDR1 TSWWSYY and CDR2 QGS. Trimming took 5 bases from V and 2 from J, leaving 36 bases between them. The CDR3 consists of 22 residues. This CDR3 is CALGTAPKMPRDGALGTDKLIF. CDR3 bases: TGTGCTCTTGGGACCGCTCCCAAAATGCCGCGTGATGGGGCACTCGGGACCGATAAACTCATCTTT.

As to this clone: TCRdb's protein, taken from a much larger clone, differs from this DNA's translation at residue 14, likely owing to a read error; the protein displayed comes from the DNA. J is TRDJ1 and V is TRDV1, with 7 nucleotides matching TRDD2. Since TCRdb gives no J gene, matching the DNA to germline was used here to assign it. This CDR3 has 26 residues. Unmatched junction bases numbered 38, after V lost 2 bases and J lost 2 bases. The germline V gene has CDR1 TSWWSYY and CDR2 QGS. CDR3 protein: CALGESRPSLSDWRTPFYILTDKLIF. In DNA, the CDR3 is TGTGCTCTTGGGGAATCACGGCCTTCCTTATCCGACTGGAGGACTCCTTTTTACATTTTGACCGATAAACTCATCTTT.